This T cell receptor (beta chain) was recorded in a study of T cells in Graves' hyperthyroidism and ophthalmopathy. As to this clonotype: Its antigen is undetermined. A much more abundant neighbour one base away suggests this may be a read error.

From germline, CDR1 is MRHNA and CDR2 SNTAGT. This CDR3 is built from 17 residues. Study-wide points: Classification by a 13 V-J model distinguished ophthalmopathy from stable hyperthyroidism. Blood also held most thyroid clonotypes expanded beyond 0.001.

Graves' hyperthyroidism was deemed stable given no ophthalmopathy progression within 18 months. Patients aged 18 to 65 had newly diagnosed hyperthyroidism lasting under 2 months. Template material for amplifying TCR beta CDR3 regions consisted of RNA transcripts. RT-PCR in the first round (using the HTBI primer set) targeted the TCR CDR3. A single record per CDR3 protein comes from TCRdb applying MiXCR to the multiplex PCR reads. The sample records about 580,000 distinct CDR3 sequences, around 45% being singletons. Sequenced sample: peripheral blood or thyroid tissue (not recorded which). The V call is TRBV6-4, the J call TRBJ2-2; 11 bases are shared with TRBD1. The receptor was derived from a woman aged 18-29 years with Graves' hyperthyroidism. This chain's CDR3 is CATSTFRTGGAGGELFF. DNA of the CDR3: TGTGCCACCAGTACTTTCAGGACAGGGGGCGCCGGCGGGGAGCTGTTTTTT.